This T cell receptor (beta chain) was identified during a study of CD8+ T cells in alopecia areata. Study findings and constraints: Lesional scalp displayed greater clonality than normal scalp, most notably in alopecia totalis/universalis. The study also sequences resident alphabeta T cells of normal skin in scalp samples.

Documented treatment: oral pan-JAK inhibitor, 5-10 mg twice daily. cDNA prepared by RNA extraction and subsequent reverse transcription served as the template for sequencing. Libraries were prepared by immunoSEQ multiplex PCR; TCRdb keeps only in-frame clonotypes and omits some of them. The table lists a few hundred thousand clones, over 60% of them singletons, with roughly 1.2% in the top ten. This CDR3 spans 11 amino acids. CDR1 and CDR2 (germline): SNHLY, FYNNEI. The V end was cut by 6 bases, the J end by 8 bases, with 8 bases between. This clone was detected only once. Antigen specificity is unknown.

The specimen comprised CD4+ T cells sorted from blood, sampled around week 44, from a patient treated with tofacitinib. This chain connects TRBV2 to TRBJ2-1; D not resolved. This clonotype was obtained from a human donor with alopecia areata. The DNA of the CDR3 is TGTGCCAGCAGAGGCTTGCATGAGCAGTTCTTC. It is translated as CASRGLHEQFF. Full variable domain (missing parts from reference TRBV2 and TRBJ2-1): EPEVTQTPSHQVTQMGQEVILRCVPISNHLYFYWYRQILGQKVEFLVSFYNNEISEKSEIFDDQFSVERPDGSNFTLKIRSTKLEDSAMYFCASRGLHEQFFGPGTRLTVL.